The 26 T cell receptor beta chains presented below share a single source sample, sequenced in a study of glioma-infiltrating T cells. TCR alpha and beta CDR3 regions were amplified from RNA using iRepertoire nested multiplex PCR. TCRdb ran MiXCR on the multiplex PCR reads and lists one entry per CDR3 protein. The sample shows fewer than 200,000 distinct CDR3 sequences, approximately 40% of them seen only once. Sequencing was done on a sample of glioma tissue, nonneoplastic brain tissue, or PBMCs (not recorded which). These receptors all stem from a human donor with low-grade glioma or glioblastoma, undergoing nonglioma brain surgery, or in good health (not recorded which).

The table lists this clonotype with a few counts. The chain employs TRBV12-3 or TRBV12-4 and TRBJ2-2; 8 bases match TRBD2. J lost 7 bases, V lost 6 bases, and 13 bases had no gene match. The length of the CDR3 is 16 residues. CDR3 residues: CASSPVIAGSGGELFF. CDR3 in DNA: TGTGCCAGCAGCCCCGTGATAGCGGGATCCGGCGGGGAGCTGTTTTTT.

The J gene is TRBJ1-2, the V gene TRBV29-1, with unresolved D. Germline V gives CDR1 SQVTM, CDR2 ANQGSEA. The CDR3 length is 13 residues. The germline V and J ends were trimmed by 3 bases and 5 bases, with 13 bases remaining between them. The CDR3 DNA is TGCAGCGTTGAGGACGGAAACCGTTATGGCTACACCTTC. This encodes CSVEDGNRYGYTF.

The table lists this clonotype with a few counts. V is TRBV19 and J is TRBJ1-5; D may be TRBD1 (6 bases). Germline V lookup: CDR1 LNHDA, CDR2 SQIVND (reference sequence). Trimming took off 3 bases at V and 7 bases at J, with 10 bases between the two ends. This CDR3 is 13 amino acids long. CDR3 coding DNA: TGTGCCAGTAGTATGACAGGAGAACAGCCCCAGCATTTT. Its protein product is CASSMTGEQPQHF.

The table lists this clonotype with a few counts. The chain links TRBV5-4 to TRBJ1-6; unclear D gene. Between the trimmed V and J ends, which lost 3 bases and 10 bases, there was a span of 17 bases. The length of the CDR3 is 15 residues. Germline CDR1 reads SGHNT; CDR2 reads YYREEE (reference sequence). This CDR3 is CASSSQDTSSSPLHF. The DNA for the CDR3 is TGTGCCAGCAGCTCCCAAGACACTTCGTCATCACCCCTCCACTTT.

This clonotype has a count of ten or more. This rearrangement joins TRBV28 to TRBJ2-7; D may correspond to TRBD1 or TRBD2 (5 bases each). V was shortened by 8 bases and J by 3 bases, with 5 bases between the two germline ends. The CDR3 is 10 amino acids. The germline CDR1 and CDR2 sequences are MDHEN and SYDVKM. In nucleotides, the CDR3 is TGTGCCAGCGGGGGCTACGAGCAGTACTTC. Translation: CASGGYEQYF.

This clonotype was detected many times. The genes are TRBV28 and TRBJ1-5, with a weak D call TRBD1 (6 bases). Germline V gene sequence: CDR1 MDHEN, CDR2 SYDVKM. V was clipped by 7 bases and J by 3 bases, with 13 bases between them. This CDR3 comprises 14 residues. The CDR3 nucleotides are TGTGCCAGCAAACTTACAGGGACCAATCAGCCCCAGCATTTT. Protein sequence: CASKLTGTNQPQHF. The variable domain in full, completed from reference TRBV28 and TRBJ1-5, reads DVKVTQSSRYLVKRTGEKVFLECVQDMDHENMFWYRQDPGLGLRLIYFSYDVKMKEKGDIPEGYSVSREKKERFSLILESASTNQTSMYLCASKLTGTNQPQHFGDGTRLSIL.

This clonotype was seen only a few times. V gene TRBV10-3 combines with J gene TRBJ2-7; 11 nucleotides line up with TRBD2. This CDR3 comprises 16 residues. The germline CDR1 and CDR2 sequences are ENHRY and SYGVKD. J gave up 5 bases and V 6 bases, and 12 bases lay outside the gene matches. The CDR3 DNA reads TGTGCCATCAGCGACAACCAACTAGCGGGAGTTAACGAGCAGTACTTC. It encodes CAISDNQLAGVNEQYF.

This clonotype was counted ten times or more. The V and J genes are TRBV6-1 and TRBJ1-1; TRBD1 might be the D (6 bases). CDR3 length: 15 amino acids. V was cut by 6 bases and J by 5 bases, with 19 bases left in between. Germline V gene sequence: CDR1 MNHNS, CDR2 SASEGT. The CDR3 reads CASRRDITMGTEAFF. CDR3 DNA: TGTGCCAGCAGGAGGGACATAACGATGGGAACTGAAGCTTTCTTT.

The rearrangement uses TRBV28 and TRBJ1-2; 8 bases align to TRBD1. The V and J ends lost 5 bases and 3 bases, in that order; junction bases with no gene match: 5. The CDR3 is made up of 14 amino acids. Germline-derived CDR1 and CDR2 are MDHEN and SYDVKM. In nucleotides, the CDR3 is TGTGCCAGCAGTACCGGGACAGGATACTATGGCTACACCTTC. Translated: CASSTGTGYYGYTF.

This clonotype appeared many times. The genes are TRBV28 and TRBJ2-3, with 8 bases aligning to TRBD1. Germline loops: CDR1 MDHEN, CDR2 SYDVKM. The J segment lost 7 bases and the V segment lost 7 bases, leaving 16 bases of the junction unmatched. The CDR3 contains 16 residues. CDR3 sequence: CASILPGQGALYTQYF. The CDR3 coding sequence is TGTGCCAGCATCTTACCCGGCCAGGGGGCATTATATACGCAGTATTTT.

On this clonotype: Since no conserved phenylalanine or tryptophan closes the CDR3, a read error is the likely cause. The rearrangement joins TRBV6-1 to TRBJ2-1, with 7 positions matching TRBD2. Unmatched junction bases numbered 5, after V lost 5 bases and J lost 7 bases. In germline, CDR1 is MNHNS, CDR2 SASEGT. The length of the CDR3 is 13 residues. The CDR3 bases are TGTGCCAGCAGTCGGGACGGGAGGAATGAGCAGTTCCTC. Amino acids: CASSRDGRNEQFL.

About this clonotype itself: A much larger clone lies one base from this, so it may be a read error. This chain links TRBV20-1 with TRBJ2-7; tentative D call: TRBD2 (6 bases). The CDR3 is 14 residues long. Germline V gene data show CDR1 as DFQATT and CDR2 as SNEGSKA (reference sequence). The DNA of the CDR3 is TGCACTGCTGATCGGGAGTACAGCTCCTACGAGCAGTACTTC. Translation gives CTADREYSSYEQYF.

Worth noting for this clonotype: A much larger clonotype is one base distant, so this may be a read error. The chain employs TRBV15 and TRBJ2-7; 8 bases line up with TRBD2. The germline CDR1 and CDR2 sequences are LNHNV and YYDKDF (reference sequence). The CDR3 runs 15 residues. Trimming at V came to 3 bases and at J to 6 bases, leaving 10 bases not matched to a gene. CDR3: CATSSEAGVSFEQYF. In nucleotides, the CDR3 is TGTGCCACCAGCAGTGAAGCGGGAGTCAGTTTCGAGCAGTACTTC.

Comment on this clonotype: A much larger clone lies a single base off, so this may be a read error. The chain couples TRBV29-1 to TRBJ2-2; tentative D call: TRBD2 (5 bases). Germline V gene lookup returns CDR1 SQVTM and CDR2 ANQGSEA. Trimming took 6 bases from V and 9 from J, leaving 11 bases between them. CDR3 length: 11 amino acids. The CDR3 DNA is TGCAGCGTCGGGGATGCCAGGGAGCTGTTTTTT. This gives the protein CSVGDARELFF.

The chain recombines TRBV2 with TRBJ2-1; 11 positions match TRBD2. The germline CDR1 and CDR2 sequences are SNHLY and FYNNEI. This CDR3 is built from 15 residues. J was trimmed by 5 bases and V by 6 bases; bases with no gene match: 6. In DNA, the CDR3 is TGTGCCAGCAGACCTACTAGCGGGAGTAACAATGAGCAGTTCTTC. It yields the protein CASRPTSGSNNEQFF.

In the case of this clonotype: Given a much more abundant clone one base away, this may be a read error. The chain combines TRBV27 with TRBJ2-7, with D unresolved. V lost 0 bases to trimming and J lost 7 bases, with 16 bases between them. This CDR3 spans 15 amino acids. Germline V lookup: CDR1 MNHEY, CDR2 SMNVEV (reference sequence). In DNA, the CDR3 is TGTGCCAGCAGTTTATCGGGCTTTGGGTTCAAAGAGCAGTACTTC. Protein sequence: CASSLSGFGFKEQYF.

On this clonotype: Possible read error: a much larger clone is one base away. This chain links TRBV28 with TRBJ1-2, with D perhaps TRBD1 (5 bases). The CDR3 has 14 residues. Germline V gives CDR1 MDHEN, CDR2 SYDVKM. The chain's CDR3 is CAFNGGEQNYGYTF. The CDR3 DNA sequence: TGTGCTTTCAACGGGGGGGAGCAAAACTATGGCTACACCTTC.

The chain couples TRBV2 to TRBJ1-2; 8 nucleotides align to TRBD1. With V trimmed by 8 bases and J by 8 bases, 4 bases remained unmatched. From germline, CDR1 is SNHLY and CDR2 FYNNEI. This CDR3 has 11 residues. The CDR3 loop reads CASGTGRGYTF. The CDR3 DNA reads TGTGCCAGCGGGACAGGAAGAGGCTACACCTTC.

This chain links TRBV28 with TRBJ1-5; maybe TRBD1 (6 bases). V shed 5 bases and J shed 8 bases, with 16 bases lying between them. Germline CDR1 MDHEN, CDR2 SYDVKM. The CDR3 length is 14 residues. DNA for the CDR3: TGTGCCAGCAGTACTAAAGGGGGGGGGAAGCCCCAGCATTTT. Translating it yields CASSTKGGGKPQHF.

Many counts were recorded for this clonotype. This chain connects TRBV27 to TRBJ1-1, with D possibly TRBD1 on 5 matching bases. The CDR3 spans 15 residues. V was shortened by 3 bases and J by 0 bases, with 11 bases between the two germline ends. Germline CDR1 reads MNHEY; CDR2 reads SMNVEV (reference sequence). The CDR3 nucleotides read TGTGCCAGCAGTTTCTCAGGGAGTTTGAACACTGAAGCTTTCTTT. Protein: CASSFSGSLNTEAFF.

This clonotype was observed many times. The chain uses TRBV2 and TRBJ1-5; 10 bases are a match to TRBD1. CDR1 and CDR2 (germline): SNHLY, FYNNEI. V lost 6 bases and J lost 6; bases outside the gene matches: 5. The CDR3 totals 14 residues. CDR3 protein: CASRGQGLSQPQHF. The CDR3 DNA sequence: TGTGCCAGCAGGGGACAGGGGTTGAGTCAGCCCCAGCATTTT.

In regard to this clonotype: It may be a read error: a sequence one base away is much more abundant. This rearrangement joins TRBV6-5 to TRBJ2-3; the match to TRBD2 covers 12 bases. Germline assignment: CDR1 MNHEY and CDR2 SVGAGI. The CDR3 has 16 residues. The CDR3 reads CASSELGLAGAYTQYF. The CDR3 nucleotides are TGCGCCAGCAGTGAATTGGGACTAGCGGGCGCATATACGCAGTATTTT.

The chain joins TRBV18 to TRBJ2-7; perhaps TRBD1 as D (5 bases). Germline V gives CDR1 KGHSH, CDR2 LQKENI. The ends were cut back, 3 bases at V and 6 bases at J, with 9 bases in the middle. This CDR3 contains 12 residues. CDR3 in DNA: TGTGCCAGCTCACCTGACAGCTCCGAGCAGTACTTC. Its protein is CASSPDSSEQYF.

This clonotype was seen many times. V gene TRBV5-1 combines with J gene TRBJ2-1, with D possibly matching TRBD1 (6 bases). The CDR3 runs 11 residues. Germline V gives CDR1 SGHRS, CDR2 YFSETQ. V was shortened by 0 bases and J by 15 bases, with 10 bases between the two germline ends. For the CDR3, the DNA is TGCGCCAGCAGCTTGGCACAGGGTCTGTTCTTC. The encoded protein is CASSLAQGLFF.

This clonotype has a count of ten or more. This sequence joins TRBV10-3 and TRBJ1-5; D unclear. Germline CDR1 ENHRY, CDR2 SYGVKD. Trimming left V 8 bases short and J 1 base short, with 9 bases between. CDR3 length: 13 residues. This CDR3 is CAIRGESNQPQHF. DNA of the CDR3: TGTGCCATCCGGGGAGAGAGCAATCAGCCCCAGCATTTT.

This clonotype was observed at least ten times. The chain employs TRBV6-1 and TRBJ2-5, with D uncertain. CDR1 and CDR2 (germline): MNHNS, SASEGT. The V gene lost 5 bases and the J gene lost 7 bases, with 14 bases spanning the gap. CDR3 size: 13 residues. CDR3 in amino acids: CASSRFPMRTQYF. CDR3 DNA: TGTGCCAGCAGTCGTTTCCCTATGCGGACCCAGTACTTC.